Listed below are T cell receptor beta chains from one sample, sequenced in a study of blood T cell repertoires in COVID-19. Only in-frame clones appear in the TCRdb table, and some are missing; sequencing was by immunoSEQ multiplex PCR. The sample contains roughly 250,000 clones, roughly nine tenths of which appear only once. The specimen was peripheral blood. The source of these receptors is a man aged 35 to 55 who had recovered from COVID-19. Both conserved end residues are part of each CDR3. The D gene is left open where the match is weak. Not every row has a clone size; where given, it reads once, few, many or a size class.

DNA	CDR3	V	J	D	size
TGTGCCAGCAGCTTGACTAACAGGGGGGGCTTCGAGCAGTACTTC	CASSLTNRGGFEQYF	TRBV5-4	TRBJ2-7	.	.
TGTGCCAGCAGCGACAGGGGGCGCCTCACCTACGAGCAGTACTTC	CASSDRGRLTYEQYF	TRBV6-2/TRBV6-3	TRBJ2-7	TRBD1	.
TGTGCCAGCAGCCCCGGGACTAGCGGGATTGCGATGGGCGCCGGGGAGCTGTTTTTT	CASSPGTSGIAMGAGELFF	TRBV9	TRBJ2-2	TRBD2	.
TGCAGCGTTGAAGATGGGAGCGGGGGGGCCGCAGATACGCAGTATTTT	CSVEDGSGGAADTQYF	TRBV29-1	TRBJ2-3	TRBD2	.
TGTGCCAGCAGCTTAGGCGAGGGGGTCAAATCACCCCTCCACTTT	CASSLGEGVKSPLHF	TRBV11-3	TRBJ1-6	.	.
TGTGCCAGCAGCCCTGCCCCGGGATCAGGCTCTCCTAATTCACCCCTCCACTTT	CASSPAPGSGSPNSPLHF	TRBV3-1/TRBV3-2	TRBJ1-6	.	.
TGTGCCAGCAGCGTAGACGGGACAGGGACCTACGAGCAGTACTTC	CASSVDGTGTYEQYF	TRBV9	TRBJ2-7	TRBD1	.
TGTGCCAGCAGCTTGCGGGACAGGGGTTACGAGCAGTACTTC	CASSLRDRGYEQYF	TRBV5-4	TRBJ2-7	TRBD1	.
TGTGCCAGCAGCCCCGGACTAAGGAACACAGATACGCAGTATTTT	CASSPGLRNTDTQYF	TRBV7-9	TRBJ2-3	.	.
TGTGCCAGCAGCTCAGACCCCAGGCCCTCTGAAGCTTTCTTT	CASSSDPRPSEAFF	TRBV7-9	TRBJ1-1	.	.
TGCGCCAGCAGCAAGAATAGTTTGTCTAGCACAGATACGCAGTATTTT	CASSKNSLSSTDTQYF	TRBV5-1	TRBJ2-3	.	.
TGTGCCAGCAGTGGGACTAGCGGGAGGAACTCCGACGAGCAGTACTTC	CASSGTSGRNSDEQYF	TRBV2	TRBJ2-7	TRBD2	.
TGTGCCAGCAGCCAATATCCCCCGGGTACAGGGGGATATTACTATGGCTACACCTTC	CASSQYPPGTGGYYYGYTF	TRBV14	TRBJ1-2	TRBD1	.
TGCAGCGTTGAAGATTTTCTTTTAACTAGCCGTGAAACCTCAACCGACTACAATGAGCAGTTCTTC	CSVEDFLLTSRETSTDYNEQFF	TRBV29-1	TRBJ2-1	.	once
TGTGCCAGTAGTATGAGGTCGGATTCAGTGTTTAACACTGAAGCTTTCTTT	CASSMRSDSVFNTEAFF	TRBV19	TRBJ1-1	.	.
TGCGCCAGCAGCCAAGCTAGCGGGAGATCGGCGAATGAGCAGTTCTTC	CASSQASGRSANEQFF	TRBV4-1	TRBJ2-1	TRBD2	.
TGTGCCAGCTCACGGGGACTAGCGGGGACGGGGACAGATACGCAGTATTTT	CASSRGLAGTGTDTQYF	TRBV18	TRBJ2-3	TRBD2	.
TGTGCCAGCAGCACAGAGGGGGAGAGCTCCTACAATGAGCAGTTCTTC	CASSTEGESSYNEQFF	TRBV21-1	TRBJ2-1	.	once
TGTGCCAGCAGCTTAGATCGTTTGGGTGCGGGCACCGGGGAGCTGTTTTTT	CASSLDRLGAGTGELFF	TRBV11-3	TRBJ2-2	.	.